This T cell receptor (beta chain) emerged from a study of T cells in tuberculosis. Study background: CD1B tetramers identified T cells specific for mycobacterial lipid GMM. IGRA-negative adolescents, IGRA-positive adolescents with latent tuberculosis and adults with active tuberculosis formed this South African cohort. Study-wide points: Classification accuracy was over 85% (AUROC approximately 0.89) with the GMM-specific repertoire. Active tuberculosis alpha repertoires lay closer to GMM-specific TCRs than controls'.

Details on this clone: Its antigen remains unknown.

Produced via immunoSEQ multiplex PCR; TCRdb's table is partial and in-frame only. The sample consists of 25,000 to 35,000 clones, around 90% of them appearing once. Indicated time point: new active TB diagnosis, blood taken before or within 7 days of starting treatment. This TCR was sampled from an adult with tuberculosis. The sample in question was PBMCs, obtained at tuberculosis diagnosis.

CDR3 in amino acids: CASSTGNTEAFF. As DNA, the CDR3 is TGCGCCAGCAGTACGGGGAACACTGAAGCTTTCTTT. The rearrangement uses TRBV10-1 and TRBJ1-1, with D hard to call. The CDR3 totals 12 residues. CDR1 is WNHNN, CDR2 SYGVQD, per germline (reference sequence). V was shortened by 5 bases and J by 1 base, with 5 bases between the two germline ends.